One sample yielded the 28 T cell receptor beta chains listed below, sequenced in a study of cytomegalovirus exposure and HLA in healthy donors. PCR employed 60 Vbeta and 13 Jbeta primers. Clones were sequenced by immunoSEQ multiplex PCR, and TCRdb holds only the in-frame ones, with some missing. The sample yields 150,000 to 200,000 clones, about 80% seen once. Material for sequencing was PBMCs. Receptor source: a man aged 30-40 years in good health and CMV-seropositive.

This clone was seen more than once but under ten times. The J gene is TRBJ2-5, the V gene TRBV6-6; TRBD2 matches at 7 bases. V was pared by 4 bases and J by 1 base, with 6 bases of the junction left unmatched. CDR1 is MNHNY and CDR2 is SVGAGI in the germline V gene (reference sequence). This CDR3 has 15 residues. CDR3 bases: TGTGCCAGCAGTTTGGCGGGACTACCCCAAGAGACCCAGTACTTC. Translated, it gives CASSLAGLPQETQYF.

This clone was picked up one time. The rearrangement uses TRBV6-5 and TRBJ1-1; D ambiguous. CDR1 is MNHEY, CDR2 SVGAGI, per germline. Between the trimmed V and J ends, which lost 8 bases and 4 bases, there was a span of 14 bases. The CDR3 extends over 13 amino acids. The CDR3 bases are TGTGCCAGCTTCGGGTCCCTGGGCACTGAAGCTTTCTTT. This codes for CASFGSLGTEAFF.

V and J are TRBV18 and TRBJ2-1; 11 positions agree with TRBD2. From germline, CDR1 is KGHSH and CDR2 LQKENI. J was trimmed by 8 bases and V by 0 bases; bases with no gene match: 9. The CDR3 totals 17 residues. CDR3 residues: CASSPPTSGTIRDEQFF. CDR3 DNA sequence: TGTGCCAGCTCACCACCGACTAGCGGGACCATCAGGGATGAGCAGTTCTTC.

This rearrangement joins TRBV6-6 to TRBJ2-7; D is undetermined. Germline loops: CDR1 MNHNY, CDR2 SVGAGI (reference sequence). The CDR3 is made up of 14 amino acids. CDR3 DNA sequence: TGTGCTATTTTCAAGCAGAAGGCGGCATACGAGCAGTACTTC. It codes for CAIFKQKAAYEQYF.

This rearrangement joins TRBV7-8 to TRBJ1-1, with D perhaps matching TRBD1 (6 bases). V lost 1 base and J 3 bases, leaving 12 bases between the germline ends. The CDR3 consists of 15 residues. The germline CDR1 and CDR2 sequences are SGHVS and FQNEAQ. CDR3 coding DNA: TGTGCCAGCAGCTTAGAGGGGGTAAGGGACACTGAAGCTTTCTTT. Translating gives CASSLEGVRDTEAFF.

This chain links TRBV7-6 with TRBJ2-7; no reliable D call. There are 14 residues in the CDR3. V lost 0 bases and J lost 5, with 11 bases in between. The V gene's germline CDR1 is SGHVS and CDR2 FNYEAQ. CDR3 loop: CASSLAGGIDEQYF. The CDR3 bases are TGTGCCAGCAGCTTAGCCGGTGGTATTGACGAGCAGTACTTC.

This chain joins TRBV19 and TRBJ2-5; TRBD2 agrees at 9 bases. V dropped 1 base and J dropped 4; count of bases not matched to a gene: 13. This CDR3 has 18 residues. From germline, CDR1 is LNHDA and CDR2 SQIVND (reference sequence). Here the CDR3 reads CASSIGGLASGIGETQYF. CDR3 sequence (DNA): TGTGCCAGTAGTATAGGGGGACTAGCCTCGGGGATAGGAGAGACCCAGTACTTC.

CDR3: CASSIAGRTDTQYF. The CDR3 coding sequence is TGTGCCAGCAGCATAGCGGGACGCACAGATACGCAGTATTTT. This chain joins TRBV4-2 and TRBJ2-3; 8 nucleotides line up with TRBD2. The CDR3 sequence is 14 residues long. With V trimmed by 5 bases and J by 1 base, 2 bases remained unmatched. Germline V gives CDR1 LGHNA, CDR2 YNFKEQ.

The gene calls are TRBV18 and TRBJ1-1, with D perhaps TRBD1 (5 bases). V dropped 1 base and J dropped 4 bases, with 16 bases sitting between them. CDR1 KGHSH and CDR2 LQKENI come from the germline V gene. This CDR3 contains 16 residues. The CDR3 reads CASSPLLRQGGTEAFF. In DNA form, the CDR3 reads TGTGCCAGCTCACCACTCTTGCGGCAGGGAGGCACTGAAGCTTTCTTT.

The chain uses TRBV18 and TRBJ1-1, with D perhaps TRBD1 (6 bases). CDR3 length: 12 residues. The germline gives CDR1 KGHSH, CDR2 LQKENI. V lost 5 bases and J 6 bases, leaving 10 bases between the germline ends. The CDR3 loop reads CASSGDISEAFF. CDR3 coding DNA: TGTGCCAGCTCAGGGGACATTTCTGAAGCTTTCTTT.

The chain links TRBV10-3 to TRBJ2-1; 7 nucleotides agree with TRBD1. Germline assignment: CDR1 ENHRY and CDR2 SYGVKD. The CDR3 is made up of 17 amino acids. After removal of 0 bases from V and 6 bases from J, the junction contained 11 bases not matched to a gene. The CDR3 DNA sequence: TGTGCCATCAGTGAGTCAGTCACGGGACAGAAGACCAATGAGCAGTTCTTC. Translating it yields CAISESVTGQKTNEQFF.

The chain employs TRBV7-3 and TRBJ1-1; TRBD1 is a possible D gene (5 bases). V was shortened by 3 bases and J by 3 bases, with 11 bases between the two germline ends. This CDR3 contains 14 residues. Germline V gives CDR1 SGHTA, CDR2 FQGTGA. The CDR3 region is CASSLQGGDTEAFF. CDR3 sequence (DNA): TGTGCCAGCAGCTTGCAGGGAGGGGACACTGAAGCTTTCTTT.

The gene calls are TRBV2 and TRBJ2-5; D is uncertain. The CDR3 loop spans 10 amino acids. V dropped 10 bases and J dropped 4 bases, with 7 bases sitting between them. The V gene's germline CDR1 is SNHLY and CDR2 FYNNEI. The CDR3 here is CAIYGETQYF. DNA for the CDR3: TGTGCCATCTATGGAGAGACCCAGTACTTC.

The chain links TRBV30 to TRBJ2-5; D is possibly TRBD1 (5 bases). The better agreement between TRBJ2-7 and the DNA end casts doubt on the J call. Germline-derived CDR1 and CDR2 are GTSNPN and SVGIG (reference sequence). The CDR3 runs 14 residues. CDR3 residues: CAWKAGRASYEQYF. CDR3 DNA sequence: TGTGCCTGGAAGGCTGGCAGGGCGTCCTACGAGCAGTACTTC.

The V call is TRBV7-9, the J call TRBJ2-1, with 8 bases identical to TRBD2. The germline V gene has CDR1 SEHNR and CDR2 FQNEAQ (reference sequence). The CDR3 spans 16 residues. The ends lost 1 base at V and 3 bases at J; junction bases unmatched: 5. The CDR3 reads CASSLGGTSLYNEQFF. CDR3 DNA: TGTGCCAGCAGCTTAGGAGGGACTAGTCTCTACAATGAGCAGTTCTTC.

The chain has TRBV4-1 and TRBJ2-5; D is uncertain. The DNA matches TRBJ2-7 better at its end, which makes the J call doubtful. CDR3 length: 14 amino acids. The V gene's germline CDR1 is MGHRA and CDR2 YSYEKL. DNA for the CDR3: TGCGCCAGCAGCCAAGGGCTAGTCTCCTACGAGCAGTACTTC. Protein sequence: CASSQGLVSYEQYF.

The CDR3 sequence is CAISPGISNYGYTF. DNA of the CDR3: TGTGCCATCAGCCCCGGGATCTCTAACTATGGCTACACCTTC. This rearrangement joins TRBV10-3 to TRBJ1-2; D is ambiguous. The CDR3 totals 14 residues. V was shortened by 6 bases and J by 0 bases, with 11 bases between the two germline ends. Germline CDR1 is ENHRY and CDR2 is SYGVKD.

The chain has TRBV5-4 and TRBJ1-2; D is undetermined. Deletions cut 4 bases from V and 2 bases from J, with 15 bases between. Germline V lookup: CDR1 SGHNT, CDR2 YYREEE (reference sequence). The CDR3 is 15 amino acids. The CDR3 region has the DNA TGTGCCAGCAGCACGGGCCCGGCGGGGAACTATGGCTACACCTTC. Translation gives CASSTGPAGNYGYTF.

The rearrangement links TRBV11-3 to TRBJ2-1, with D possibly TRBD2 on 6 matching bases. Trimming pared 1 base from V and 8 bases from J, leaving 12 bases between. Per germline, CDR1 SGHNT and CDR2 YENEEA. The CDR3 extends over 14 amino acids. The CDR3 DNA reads TGTGCCAGCAGCTTAGGGGGGGAGTGGGATGAGCAGTTCTTC. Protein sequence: CASSLGGEWDEQFF.

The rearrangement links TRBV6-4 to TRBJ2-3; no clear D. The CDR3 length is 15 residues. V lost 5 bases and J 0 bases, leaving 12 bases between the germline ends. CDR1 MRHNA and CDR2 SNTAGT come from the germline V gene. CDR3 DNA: TGTGCCAGCAGTCAGACCCCAGGTAGCACAGATACGCAGTATTTT. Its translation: CASSQTPGSTDTQYF.

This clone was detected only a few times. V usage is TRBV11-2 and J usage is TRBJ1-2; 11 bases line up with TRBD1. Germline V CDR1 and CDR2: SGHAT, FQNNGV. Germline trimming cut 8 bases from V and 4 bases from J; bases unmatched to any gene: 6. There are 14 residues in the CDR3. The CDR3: CASGGGTGGYGYTF. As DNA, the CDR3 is TGTGCCAGCGGGGGGGGGACAGGGGGCTATGGCTACACCTTC. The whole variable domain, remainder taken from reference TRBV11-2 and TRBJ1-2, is EAGVAQSPRYKIIEKRQSVAFWCNPISGHATLYWYQQILGQGPKLLIQFQNNGVVDDSQLPKDRFSAERLKGVDSTLKIQPAKLEDSAVYLCASGGGTGGYGYTFGSGTRLTVV.

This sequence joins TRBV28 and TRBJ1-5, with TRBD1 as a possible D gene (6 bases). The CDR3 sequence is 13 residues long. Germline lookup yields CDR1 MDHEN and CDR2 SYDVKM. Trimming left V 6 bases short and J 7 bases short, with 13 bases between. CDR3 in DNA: TGTGCCAGCAGGAATAGGGGGATCCAGCCCCAGCATTTT. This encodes CASRNRGIQPQHF.

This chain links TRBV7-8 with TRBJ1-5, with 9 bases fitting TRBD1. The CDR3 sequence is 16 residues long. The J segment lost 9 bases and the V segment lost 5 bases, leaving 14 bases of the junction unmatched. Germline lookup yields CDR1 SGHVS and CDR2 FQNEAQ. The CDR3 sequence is CASSQGDRAQRWPQHF. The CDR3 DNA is TGTGCCAGCAGCCAGGGGGACAGGGCCCAGAGATGGCCCCAGCATTTT.

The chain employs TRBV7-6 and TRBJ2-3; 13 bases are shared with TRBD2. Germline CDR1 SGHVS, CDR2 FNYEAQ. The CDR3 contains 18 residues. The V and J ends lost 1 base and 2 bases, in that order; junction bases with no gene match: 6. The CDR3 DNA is TGTGCCAGCAGCTTAGGTTGGACTAGCGGGGGACCCACAGATACGCAGTATTTT. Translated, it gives CASSLGWTSGGPTDTQYF.

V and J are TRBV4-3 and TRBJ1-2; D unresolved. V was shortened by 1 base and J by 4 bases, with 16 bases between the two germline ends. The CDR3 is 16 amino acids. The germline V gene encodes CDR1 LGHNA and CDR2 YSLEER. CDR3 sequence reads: CASSQGHKNRVYGYTF. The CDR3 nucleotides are TGCGCCAGCAGCCAAGGTCACAAGAACCGGGTCTATGGCTACACCTTC.

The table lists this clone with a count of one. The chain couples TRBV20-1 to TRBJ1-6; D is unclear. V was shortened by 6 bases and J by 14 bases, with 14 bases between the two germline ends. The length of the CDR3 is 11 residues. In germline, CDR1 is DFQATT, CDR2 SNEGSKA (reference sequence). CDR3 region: CSASLWSTLHF. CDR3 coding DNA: TGCAGTGCCAGTCTCTGGTCCACCCTCCACTTT.

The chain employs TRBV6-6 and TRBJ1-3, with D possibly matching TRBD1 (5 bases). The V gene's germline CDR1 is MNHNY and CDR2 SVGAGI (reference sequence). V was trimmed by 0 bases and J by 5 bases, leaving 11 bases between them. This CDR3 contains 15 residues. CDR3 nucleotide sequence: TGTGCCAGCAGTTACTCAGGAGGGGCCAGAAACACCATATATTTT. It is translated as CASSYSGGARNTIYF.

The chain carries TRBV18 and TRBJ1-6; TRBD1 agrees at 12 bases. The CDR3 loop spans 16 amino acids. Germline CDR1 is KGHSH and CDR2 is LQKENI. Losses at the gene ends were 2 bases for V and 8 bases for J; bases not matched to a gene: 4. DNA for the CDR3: TGTGCCAGCTCACCAAGTGGGACAGGGGGCGATTCACCCCTCCACTTT. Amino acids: CASSPSGTGGDSPLHF.